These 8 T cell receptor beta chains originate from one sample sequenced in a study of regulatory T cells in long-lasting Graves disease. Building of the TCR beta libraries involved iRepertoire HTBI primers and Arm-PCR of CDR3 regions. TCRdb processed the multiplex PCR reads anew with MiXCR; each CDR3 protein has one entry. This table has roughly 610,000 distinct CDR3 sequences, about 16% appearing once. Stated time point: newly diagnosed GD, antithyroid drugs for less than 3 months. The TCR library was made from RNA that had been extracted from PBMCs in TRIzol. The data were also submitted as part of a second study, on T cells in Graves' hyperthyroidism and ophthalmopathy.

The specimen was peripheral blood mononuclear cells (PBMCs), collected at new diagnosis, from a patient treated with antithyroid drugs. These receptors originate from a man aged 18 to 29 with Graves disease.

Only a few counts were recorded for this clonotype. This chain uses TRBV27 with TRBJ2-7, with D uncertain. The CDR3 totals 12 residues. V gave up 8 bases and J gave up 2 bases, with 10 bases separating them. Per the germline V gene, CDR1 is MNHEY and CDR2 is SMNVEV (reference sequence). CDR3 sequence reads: CASPEVTYEQYF. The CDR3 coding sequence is TGTGCCAGCCCCGAGGTGACCTACGAGCAGTACTTC.

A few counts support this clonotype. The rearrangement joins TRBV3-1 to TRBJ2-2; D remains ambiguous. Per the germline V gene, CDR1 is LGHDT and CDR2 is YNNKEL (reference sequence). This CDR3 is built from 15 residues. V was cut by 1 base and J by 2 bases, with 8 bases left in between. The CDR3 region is CASSQAMINTGELFF. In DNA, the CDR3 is TGTGCCAGCAGCCAAGCGATGATAAACACCGGGGAGCTGTTTTTT.

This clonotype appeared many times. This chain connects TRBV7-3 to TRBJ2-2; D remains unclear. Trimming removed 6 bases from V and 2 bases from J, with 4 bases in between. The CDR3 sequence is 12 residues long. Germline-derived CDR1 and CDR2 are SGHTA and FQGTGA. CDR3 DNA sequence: TGTGCCAGCAGGGACAACACCGGGGAGCTGTTTTTT. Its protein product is CASRDNTGELFF.

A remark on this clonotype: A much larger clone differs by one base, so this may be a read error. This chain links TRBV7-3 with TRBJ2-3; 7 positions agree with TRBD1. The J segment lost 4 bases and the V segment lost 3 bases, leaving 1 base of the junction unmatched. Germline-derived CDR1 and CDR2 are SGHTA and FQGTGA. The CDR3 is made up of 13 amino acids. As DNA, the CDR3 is TGTGCCAGCAGCTTTGACAGGGCAGATACGCAGTATTTT. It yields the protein CASSFDRADTQYF.

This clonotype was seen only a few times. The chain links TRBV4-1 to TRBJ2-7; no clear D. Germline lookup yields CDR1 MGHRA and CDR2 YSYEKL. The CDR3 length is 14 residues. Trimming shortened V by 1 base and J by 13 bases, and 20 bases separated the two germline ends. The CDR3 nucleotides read TGCGCCAGCAGCCAAGCCGGTACAAGAGATGTGGGTTACTTC. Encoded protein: CASSQAGTRDVGYF.

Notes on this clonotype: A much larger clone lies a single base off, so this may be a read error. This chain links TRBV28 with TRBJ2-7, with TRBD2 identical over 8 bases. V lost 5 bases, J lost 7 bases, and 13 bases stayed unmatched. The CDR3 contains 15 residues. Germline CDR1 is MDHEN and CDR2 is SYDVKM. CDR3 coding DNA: TGTGCCAGCAGTAGAAGCGGGAGCGGCGACAATGAGCAGTACTTC. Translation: CASSRSGSGDNEQYF.

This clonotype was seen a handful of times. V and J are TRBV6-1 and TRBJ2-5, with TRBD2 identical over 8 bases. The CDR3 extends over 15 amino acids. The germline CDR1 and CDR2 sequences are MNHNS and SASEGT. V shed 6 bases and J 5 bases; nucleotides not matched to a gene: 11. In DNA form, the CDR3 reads TGTGCCAGCAGCCCGGGACTAGATATTCGGGAGACCCAGTACTTC. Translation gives CASSPGLDIRETQYF.

CDR3 DNA sequence: TGTGCCAGCAGGGGGAGGGCCAATTACAATGAGCAGTTCTTC. This gives the protein CASRGRANYNEQFF. This rearrangement joins TRBV25-1 to TRBJ2-1; 7 nucleotides agree with TRBD2. V shed 6 bases and J 4 bases; nucleotides not matched to a gene: 6. Germline-derived CDR1 and CDR2 are MGHDK and SYGVNS. The CDR3 length is 14 residues.